What follows is one T cell receptor (beta chain) and its context. No antigen is known for it. Brentuximab vedotin exposure varied among the patients, all of whom had relapsed after autologous stem cell transplantation. The study recorded best responses of complete response, partial response or progressive disease. Profiling relied on immunoSEQ multiplex PCR, and the TCRdb table lists in-frame clones only, not all of them. The table lists tens of thousands of clones, 81% of them singletons. This CDR3 is 16 amino acids long. Trimming shortened V by 3 bases and J by 3 bases, and 14 bases separated the two germline ends. Germline-derived CDR1 and CDR2 are MNHEY and SMNVEV (reference sequence). The data derive from a study of PD-1 blockade in classical Hodgkin lymphoma. Study conclusions and caveats: Researchers reported that CD4+ TCR diversity, though not CD8+, rose significantly by C4D1. TCR diversity at baseline was reported to be reduced in newly diagnosed patients relative to healthy donors. Any patient who commenced nivolumab under 1 year after ASCT was excluded.

The V and J genes are TRBV27 and TRBJ1-4; TRBD1 might be the D (6 bases). The TCR was taken from a human donor with classical Hodgkin lymphoma. Sample: peripheral blood mononuclear cells (PBMCs), taken at baseline. CDR3 sequence (DNA): TGTGCCAGCAGTTTTTCGGGGGCAGCGGCTAATGAAAAACTGTTTTTT. It encodes CASSFSGAAANEKLFF.